This T cell receptor beta chain emerged from a study of PD-1 blockade in classical Hodgkin lymphoma. Study outcomes and limitations: In newly diagnosed patients, baseline TCR diversity was reportedly below that of healthy donors.

Time point given: newly diagnosed, previously untreated cHL patient sample. Thawed PBMCs underwent magnetic negative selection to obtain purified CD8+ T cells. Sequencing used immunoSEQ multiplex PCR; TCRdb keeps in-frame clones, though not all of them. Among fewer than 10,000 clones, around 90% were seen once, and the ten largest hold 7% to 8.5%. The V end was cut by 4 bases, the J end by 0 bases, with 13 bases between. This CDR3 contains 15 residues. Germline loops: CDR1 LNHDA, CDR2 SQIVND (reference sequence). A word on this clone: Its antigen is undetermined.

V gene TRBV19 combines with J gene TRBJ2-7; either TRBD1 or TRBD2 may fit D (5 bases each). This sequence originates from a human donor with classical Hodgkin lymphoma. The material sequenced was CD8+ T cells from blood. In nucleotides, the CDR3 is TGTGCCAGTAGTACGGGGACGGAAAGCTCCTACGAGCAGTACTTC. It specifies CASSTGTESSYEQYF.